This entry lists 21 T cell receptor gamma chains sequenced from one sample in a study of human gamma delta and Vdelta1 T cells (dated by TCRdb to 2016 to 2019). Receptors were amplified or captured by PCR. The listed sequencing device is Illumina MiSeq. With CATT, TCRdb called clones again from the public reads; duplicate DNA rows were later joined. For this sample the table gives over 200 gamma-chain clones, of which roughly a fifth were detected only once. The ten largest clonotypes hold 75% to 95% of the sample. The sequenced sample consisted of Vdelta1 gamma-delta T cells from blood. The label giving this sample's cell subset or site can be read as: Vd1+ T cells from peripheral blood. The origin of the receptors is a human donor in good health.

Regarding this clone: A much larger clone lies one base from this, so it may be a read error. The rearrangement joins TRGV9 to TRGJP1. CDR1 GITISATS and CDR2 ISYDGTV come from the germline V gene (reference sequence). The CDR3 loop spans 15 amino acids. The trim removed 3 bases at V and 0 bases at J, leaving 4 bases unmatched. DNA for the CDR3: TGTGCCTTGTGGGAGCACCATACCACTGGTTGGTTCAAGATATTT. It is translated as CALWEHHTTGWFKIF.

This clone is large within its sample. This is likely an artifact of a read error, given a far larger clone one base away. The gene calls are TRGV9 and TRGJ1 or TRGJ2. Germline V lookup: CDR1 GITISATS, CDR2 ISYDGTV (reference sequence). The V and J ends lost 1 base and 14 bases, in that order; junction bases with no gene match: 8. The length of the CDR3 is 11 residues. The CDR3 sequence is CALWEVGKELF. The CDR3 region has the DNA TGTGCCTTGTGGGAGGTTGGCAAGGAACTCTTT.

Comments on this clone: With only one base between it and a far larger clone, this is likely a read error. In the same sample, other DNA sequences code for this CDR3. The chain links TRGV5 to TRGJP1. Germline V gives CDR1 VINAFY, CDR2 YDVSNSKD. The CDR3 has 13 residues. The CDR3 DNA is TGTGCCACTTGGGCCTTCACTGGTTGGTTCAAGATATTT. Amino acid sequence: CATWAFTGWFKIF.

For the V gene the call is TRGV9; the J gene has no call. Germline V gives CDR1 GITISATS, CDR2 ISYDGTV (reference sequence). CDR3 size: 11 residues. CDR3 nucleotide sequence: TGTGCCGGGTGGGATGTTGGCAACAAAATATTT. Translating it yields CAGWDVGNKIF.

By frequency in the sample, this clone is large. This chain uses TRGV9 with TRGJP1. Germline V gene sequence: CDR1 GITISATS, CDR2 ISYDGTV (reference sequence). Trimming removed 3 bases from V and 0 bases from J; junction bases left unmatched: 4. The CDR3 covers 15 residues. CDR3 sequence: CALWEPHTTGWFKIF. DNA of the CDR3: TGTGCCTTGTGGGAGCCCCATACCACTGGTTGGTTCAAGATATTT.

This clone is categorized as medium-sized. A far larger clone is just one base off, so this is likely a read error. The rearrangement links TRGV9 to TRGJP. Germline CDR1 and CDR2: GITISATS and ISYDGTV (reference sequence). The CDR3 spans 16 residues. The CDR3 DNA follows: TGTGCCTTGTGGGAGGTGCGGGAGTTGGGCAAAAAAATCGAGGTATTT. The encoded protein is CALWEVRELGKKIEVF.

Comment on this clone: The identical CDR3 is also encoded by other nucleotide sequences in the sample. This rearrangement joins TRGV2 to TRGJ1 or TRGJ2. This CDR3 has 13 amino acids. CDR1 is EGSNGY, CDR2 YDSYNSKV, per germline. The V gene end was trimmed by 3 bases and the J gene end by 6 bases; junction bases not matched to a gene: 8. The CDR3 DNA follows: TGTGCCACCTGGGACCGGAATCGTTATAAGAAACTCTTT. Its translation: CATWDRNRYKKLF.

This clone was seen more than once but under ten times. A far larger clone is just one base off, so this is likely a read error. The sample has other DNA sequences that encode this CDR3 too. The J gene is TRGJ1 or TRGJ2, the V gene TRGV9. Germline CDR1 GITISATS, CDR2 ISYDGTV (reference sequence). The CDR3 consists of 16 residues. The DNA of the CDR3 is TGTGCCTTGTGGGAGCCCGACCGCCTGATCCATTATAAGAAACTATTT. Its protein product is CALWEPDRLIHYKKLF.

On this clone itself: This may be a read error, as it is one base from a much larger clone. V usage is TRGV2 and J usage is TRGJ1 or TRGJ2. In germline, CDR1 is EGSNGY, CDR2 YDSYNSKV. CDR3 length: 12 residues. CDR3 region: CATGDAYYKKLF. The CDR3 region has the DNA TGTGCCACCGGGGATGCTTATTATAAGAAACTCTTT.

Concerning this clone itself: One base away lies a much larger clone, so this may be a sequencing read error. Within the sample, other DNA sequences also encode this same CDR3. The chain recombines TRGV9 with TRGJP. The CDR3 extends over 17 amino acids. Germline values: CDR1 GITISATS, CDR2 ISYDGTV (reference sequence). CDR3 coding DNA: TGCGCCTTGTGGGAGGCGAACCAAGAGTTGGGCAAAAAAATCAAGGTATTT. Residues: CALWEANQELGKKIKVF.

This clone is labeled medium-sized. The chain has TRGV9 and TRGJP. The CDR3 is 18 amino acids. Germline V gene lookup returns CDR1 GITISATS and CDR2 ISYDGTV (reference sequence). Germline trimming cut 0 bases from V and 4 bases from J; bases unmatched to any gene: 6. The CDR3 nucleotides are TGTGCCTTGTGGGAGGTGATCCCCCAAGAGTTGGGCAAAAAAATCAAGGTATTT. It specifies CALWEVIPQELGKKIKVF.

The sample holds a few counts of this clone. The gene calls are TRGV4 and TRGJ1 or TRGJ2. CDR3 length equals 13 residues. V trimming: 4 bases; J trimming: 3 bases; junction bases outside the gene matches: 6. The germline V gene encodes CDR1 EGSTGY and CDR2 YDSYTSSV. The CDR3 DNA is TGTGCCACCTGGGACGGAGCTTATTATAAGAAACTCTTT. This codes for CATWDGAYYKKLF.

This clone appeared a few times. This likely traces to a read error, being one base from a far larger clone. V gene TRGV5 combines with J gene TRGJ1 or TRGJ2. The V gene's germline CDR1 is VINAFY and CDR2 YDVSNSKD. This CDR3 region has 11 residues. CDR3 nucleotides: TGTGCCACCTGGGACAGGTTTAAGAAACTCTTC. Protein: CATWDRFKKLF.

By frequency in the sample, this clone is medium-sized. A far larger clone is just one base off, so this is likely a read error. The chain uses TRGV9 and TRGJP. The CDR3 has 16 amino acids. Germline loops: CDR1 GITISATS, CDR2 ISYDGTV (reference sequence). As DNA, the CDR3 is TGTGCCTCGTGGGAGGTGCGGGAGTTGGGCAAAAAAATCAAGGTATTT. It is translated as CASWEVRELGKKIKVF.

This clone counts as medium-sized. Germline is not matched at one junction end, which may reflect a read error. The genes are TRGV9 and TRGJP. Germline V gene data show CDR1 as GITISATS and CDR2 as ISYDGTV (reference sequence). The length of the CDR3 is 16 residues. The CDR3 bases are TGTGCCTTGTGGGAGGTGCGGGAGTTGGGCAAAAAAAACAAGCTCTTT. This encodes CALWEVRELGKKNKLF.

This clone is labeled as large. V is TRGV9 and J is TRGJ1 or TRGJ2. After removal of 12 bases from V and 10 bases from J, the junction contained 15 bases not matched to a gene. The CDR3 contains 11 residues. The germline CDR1 and CDR2 sequences are GITISATS and ISYDGTV (reference sequence). The CDR3 DNA reads TGTGCCGGGGGGGAGGTTGGCAAGAAACTCTTT. It codes for CAGGEVGKKLF.

This clone has more than one count but fewer than ten. Other DNA sequences within the sample encode an identical CDR3. The V gene is TRGV9, the J gene TRGJ1 or TRGJ2. The germline V gene encodes CDR1 GITISATS and CDR2 ISYDGTV (reference sequence). V lost 12 bases, J lost 10 bases, and 15 bases stayed unmatched. CDR3 length: 11 amino acids. The CDR3, as DNA: TGTGCCGGGGGGAATGTTGGCAAGAAACTCTTT. Its protein is CAGGNVGKKLF.

The chain joins TRGV3 to TRGJ1 or TRGJ2. The CDR3 consists of 12 residues. J lost 7 bases, V lost 0 bases, and 3 bases had no gene match. Looked up from germline, CDR1 is VTNTFY and CDR2 is YDVSTARD (reference sequence). In nucleotides, the CDR3 is TGTGCCACCTGGGACAGGCCATATAAGAAACTCTTT. This translates into CATWDRPYKKLF.

This clone appeared a few times. V gene TRGV3 combines with J gene TRGJ1 or TRGJ2. The CDR3 covers 11 residues. J was trimmed by 12 bases and V by 0 bases; bases with no gene match: 5. Germline CDR1 VTNTFY, CDR2 YDVSTARD (reference sequence). The CDR3 protein is CATWDRQGKLF. DNA of the CDR3: TGTGCCACCTGGGACAGGCAGGGGAAACTCTTT.

This rearrangement joins TRGV8 to TRGJ1 or TRGJ2. V was pared by 3 bases and J by 4 bases, with 3 bases of the junction left unmatched. This CDR3 region has 12 residues. Germline V CDR1 and CDR2: VENAVY, YDSYNSRV. The CDR3: CATWDGYYKKLF. The CDR3 bases are TGTGCCACCTGGGATGGATATTATAAGAAACTCTTT.

This chain joins TRGV9 and TRGJ1 or TRGJ2. The CDR3 is made up of 14 amino acids. Trimming took 0 bases from V and 4 from J; bases not matched to a gene: 6. Germline CDR1 and CDR2: GITISATS and ISYDGTV (reference sequence). In nucleotides, the CDR3 is TGTGCCTTGTGGGAGGTGCAAAGGTATTATAAGAAACTCTTT. It translates to CALWEVQRYYKKLF.